The next 18 T cell receptor beta chains were all read from a single sample in a study of CD8+ T cells in alopecia areata. Extraction and reverse transcription of RNA yielded cDNA as the sequencing template. Some clones are missing from TCRdb's copy, which holds only in-frame ones; the method was immunoSEQ multiplex PCR. The table includes approximately 210,000 clones, around 56% detected once. As for treatment: oral pan-JAK inhibitor, 5-10 mg twice daily. This specimen consisted of CD4+ T cells sorted from blood, obtained at week 4, from a patient treated with tofacitinib. Source of these receptors: a human donor with alopecia areata.

The chain couples TRBV4-2 to TRBJ2-7; possible D gene TRBD1, 5 bases. Germline values: CDR1 LGHNA, CDR2 YNFKEQ. V dropped 1 base and J dropped 4 bases, with 20 bases sitting between them. This CDR3 has 17 amino acids. CDR3 nucleotide sequence: TGTGCCAGCAGCCAAGGCAACCGACATAGGGGTGGGTACGAGCAGTACTTC. As protein: CASSQGNRHRGGYEQYF.

This chain joins TRBV29-1 and TRBJ1-1; 8 nucleotides agree with TRBD1. This CDR3 has 13 amino acids. CDR1 SQVTM and CDR2 ANQGSEA come from the germline V gene. J gave up 7 bases and V 7 bases, and 11 bases lay outside the gene matches. CDR3 sequence (DNA): TGCAGCGGGAAGAATTTAGGGACAGGTGAAGCTTTCTTT. Translated: CSGKNLGTGEAFF.

This clone was detected a few times. The CDR3 nucleotides read TGTGCCAGCAGTGCCCTAGCGGGGGGCACAGATACGCAGTATTTT. It yields the protein CASSALAGGTDTQYF. The genes are TRBV2 and TRBJ2-3, with TRBD2 matching over 10 bases. The CDR3 contains 15 residues. CDR1 is SNHLY, CDR2 FYNNEI, per germline. V trimming: 4 bases; J trimming: 1 base; junction bases outside the gene matches: 2.

V and J are TRBV29-1 and TRBJ1-6, with D perhaps TRBD1 (6 bases). This CDR3 has 13 amino acids. CDR1 is SQVTM and CDR2 is ANQGSEA in the germline V gene. V was shortened by 4 bases and J by 10 bases, with 14 bases between the two germline ends. CDR3 loop: CSVGATGNSPLHF. CDR3 in DNA: TGCAGCGTTGGGGCAACAGGGAACTCACCCCTCCACTTT.

The rearrangement joins TRBV19 to TRBJ1-5, with D unclear. V was trimmed by 4 bases and J by 1 base, leaving 20 bases between them. Looked up from germline, CDR1 is LNHDA and CDR2 is SQIVND (reference sequence). The CDR3 is 18 residues long. The CDR3 loop reads CASSSDPFLSMSNQPQHF. The CDR3 nucleotides are TGTGCCAGTAGTAGCGACCCTTTCTTGTCTATGAGCAATCAGCCCCAGCATTTT.

The chain carries TRBV4-1 and TRBJ2-6; D possibly corresponds to TRBD2 (6 bases). CDR1 and CDR2 from the germline V gene are MGHRA and YSYEKL. The CDR3 is 16 amino acids. The V end was cut by 2 bases, the J end by 4 bases, with 12 bases between. The CDR3 nucleotides read TGCGCCAGCAGCCAACCACCGGCGGGGGGGGCCAACGTCCTGACTTTC. It yields the protein CASSQPPAGGANVLTF.

This clone was picked up many times. The chain couples TRBV11-2 to TRBJ1-2; possibly TRBD1 for D (5 bases). Germline V gene sequence: CDR1 SGHAT, CDR2 FQNNGV. The CDR3 has 13 amino acids. The V end was cut by 5 bases, the J end by 4 bases, with 11 bases between. The CDR3 region has the DNA TGTGCCAGCAGCCCCGGGACTCTCTATGGCTACACCTTC. It translates to CASSPGTLYGYTF. The variable domain in full, with the rest retrieved from reference TRBV11-2 and TRBJ1-2, is EAGVAQSPRYKIIEKRQSVAFWCNPISGHATLYWYQQILGQGPKLLIQFQNNGVVDDSQLPKDRFSAERLKGVDSTLKIQPAKLEDSAVYLCASSPGTLYGYTFGSGTRLTVV.

With regard to this clone: Other DNA sequences in the same sample also yield this CDR3. The rearrangement uses TRBV20-1 and TRBJ2-5; D uncertain. CDR3 size: 11 residues. The V and J ends lost 3 bases and 5 bases respectively, with 7 bases between them. Looked up from germline, CDR1 is DFQATT and CDR2 is SNEGSKA (reference sequence). DNA of the CDR3: TGCAGTGCTAGCCTCCAGGAGACCCAGTACTTC. As protein: CSASLQETQYF.

The chain combines TRBV30 with TRBJ1-6; D gene unclear. This CDR3 contains 16 residues. V was pared by 0 bases and J by 3 bases, with 12 bases between. Germline V gene lookup returns CDR1 GTSNPN and CDR2 SVGIG (reference sequence). In DNA form, the CDR3 reads TGTGCCTGGAGTGTACCCGACATCATCTATAATTCACCCCTCCACTTT. It codes for CAWSVPDIIYNSPLHF.

V gene TRBV25-1 combines with J gene TRBJ2-5, with D possibly being TRBD1 (6 bases). V was clipped by 1 base and J by 5 bases, with 11 bases between them. This CDR3 has 14 residues. CDR1 is MGHDK, CDR2 SYGVNS, per germline. The CDR3 region is CASSEWGRGETQYF. CDR3 sequence (DNA): TGTGCCAGCAGTGAATGGGGGCGCGGGGAGACCCAGTACTTC. The full variable domain, rest sourced from reference TRBV25-1 and TRBJ2-5, is EADIYQTPRYLVIGTGKKITLECSQTMGHDKMYWYQQDPGMELHLIHYSYGVNSTEKGDLSSESTVSRIRTEHFPLTLESARPSHTSQYLCASSEWGRGETQYFGPGTRLLVL.

This sequence joins TRBV29-1 and TRBJ2-7; 10 nucleotides align to TRBD1. J lost 3 bases, V lost 7 bases, and 6 bases had no gene match. This CDR3 region has 13 residues. Germline CDR1 reads SQVTM; CDR2 reads ANQGSEA. CDR3 nucleotide sequence: TGCAGCGGGAGGACAGGGGGTCGCTACGAGCAGTACTTC. Translating gives CSGRTGGRYEQYF.

The chain links TRBV30 to TRBJ2-5; D perhaps matches TRBD1 (6 bases). The CDR3 totals 12 residues. Germline CDR1 GTSNPN, CDR2 SVGIG (reference sequence). V was shortened by 5 bases and J by 0 bases, with 7 bases between the two germline ends. CDR3 loop: CAWSGDQETQYF. The CDR3 nucleotides are TGTGCCTGGTCAGGGGACCAAGAGACCCAGTACTTC.

CDR3 sequence reads: CAWSRRSSGLETQYF. As DNA, the CDR3 is TGTGCCTGGAGCCGACGGAGCAGCGGTCTAGAGACCCAGTACTTC. This sequence joins TRBV30 and TRBJ2-5; a possible D gene is TRBD2 (5 bases). This CDR3 contains 15 residues. CDR1 is GTSNPN, CDR2 SVGIG, per germline (reference sequence). V was trimmed by 3 bases and J by 4 bases, leaving 18 bases between them. The entire variable domain, with the rest obtained from reference TRBV30 and TRBJ2-5, is as follows: SQTIHQWPATLVQPVGSPLSLECTVEGTSNPNLYWYRQAAGRGLQLLFYSVGIGQISSEVPQNLSASRPQDRQFILSSKKLLLSDSGFYLCAWSRRSSGLETQYFGPGTRLLVL.

The chain has TRBV2 and TRBJ2-3, with TRBD2 matching over 9 bases. Trimming removed 4 bases from V and 2 bases from J; junction bases left unmatched: 7. CDR1 and CDR2 from the germline V gene are SNHLY and FYNNEI. The length of the CDR3 is 16 residues. Here the CDR3 reads CASSGISGGFTDTQYF. The CDR3 coding sequence is TGTGCCAGCAGTGGGATTAGCGGGGGTTTCACAGATACGCAGTATTTT.

This clone was found a few times. The rearrangement links TRBV7-8 to TRBJ2-3; D remains ambiguous. V lost 2 bases and J lost 6, with 3 bases in between. The CDR3 is made up of 11 amino acids. Germline V gene data show CDR1 as SGHVS and CDR2 as FQNEAQ. The DNA of the CDR3 is TGTGCCAGCAGCTTAAGGGATACGCAGTATTTT. Its translation is CASSLRDTQYF.

This clone was seen only once. The chain links TRBV15 to TRBJ1-2, with 9 positions matching TRBD1. Trimming at V came to 0 bases and at J to 4 bases, leaving 3 bases not matched to a gene. The CDR3 spans 15 residues. The germline CDR1 and CDR2 sequences are LNHNV and YYDKDF (reference sequence). In DNA form, the CDR3 reads TGTGCCACCAGCAGAGATCGGGACAGGGTCTATGGCTACACCTTC. Protein product: CATSRDRDRVYGYTF.

As for this clone: Compared with germline, one end of the junction differs, possibly owing to a read error. The gene calls are TRBV2 and TRBJ2-5; D not resolved. The CDR3 is 13 residues long. Germline assignment: CDR1 SNHLY and CDR2 FYNNEI. The CDR3 sequence: CATRTGSQGTQYF. The CDR3 DNA follows: TGTGCCACCAGGACGGGCAGTCAAGGGACCCAGTACTTC.

This clone was seen only a few times. The V call is TRBV5-1, the J call TRBJ1-2; 8 positions match TRBD1. This CDR3 comprises 17 residues. CDR1 SGHRS and CDR2 YFSETQ come from the germline V gene. V shed 5 bases, J shed 8 bases, and the junction held 20 bases outside the gene matches. The CDR3 sequence: CASSRQPNAGGAGGYTF. The CDR3 coding sequence is TGCGCCAGCAGTCGCCAGCCCAATGCAGGGGGCGCGGGAGGCTACACCTTC.